This T cell receptor (beta chain) came from a study of control samples from healthy donors and cancer patients. Sequencing was performed with immunoSEQ multiplex PCR; in TCRdb, only in-frame clones are kept and a portion is missing. The table shows approximately 9,100 clones, with 91% occurring only once. V lost 4 bases and J lost 6, with 14 bases in between. Looked up from germline, CDR1 is SNHLY and CDR2 is FYNNEI. The CDR3 contains 14 residues. Sequenced input: PBMCs. The J gene is TRBJ2-3, the V gene TRBV2; D possibly corresponds to TRBD2 (6 bases). This TCR came from a man aged 60 to 75 with colorectal cancer. Here the CDR3 reads CASSVVRGVDTQYF. CDR3 bases: TGTGCCAGCAGTGTAGTACGCGGGGTGGATACGCAGTATTTT.